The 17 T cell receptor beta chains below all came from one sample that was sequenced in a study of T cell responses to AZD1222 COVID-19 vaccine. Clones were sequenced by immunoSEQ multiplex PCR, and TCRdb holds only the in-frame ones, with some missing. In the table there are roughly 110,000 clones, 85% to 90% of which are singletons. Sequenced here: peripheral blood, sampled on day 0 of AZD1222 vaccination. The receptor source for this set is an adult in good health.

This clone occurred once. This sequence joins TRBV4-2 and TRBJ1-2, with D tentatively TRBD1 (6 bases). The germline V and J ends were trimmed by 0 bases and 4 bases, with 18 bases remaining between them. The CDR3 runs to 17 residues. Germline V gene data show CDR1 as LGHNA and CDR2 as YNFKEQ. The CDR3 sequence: CASSQDRGRGPLYGYTF. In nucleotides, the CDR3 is TGTGCCAGCAGCCAAGATAGGGGCAGGGGCCCTCTCTATGGCTACACCTTC.

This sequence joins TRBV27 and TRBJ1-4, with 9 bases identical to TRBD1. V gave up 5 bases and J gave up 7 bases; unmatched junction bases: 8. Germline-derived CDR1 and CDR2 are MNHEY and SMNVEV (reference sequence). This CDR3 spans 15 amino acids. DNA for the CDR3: TGTGCCAGCAGTCTAGGGGACAGGGTCGGTGAAAAACTGTTTTTT. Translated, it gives CASSLGDRVGEKLFF. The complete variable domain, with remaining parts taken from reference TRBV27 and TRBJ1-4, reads EAQVTQNPRYLITVTGKKLTVTCSQNMNHEYMSWYRQDPGLGLRQIYYSMNVEVTDKGDVPEGYKVSRKEKRNFPLILESPSPNQTSLYFCASSLGDRVGEKLFFGSGTQLSVL.

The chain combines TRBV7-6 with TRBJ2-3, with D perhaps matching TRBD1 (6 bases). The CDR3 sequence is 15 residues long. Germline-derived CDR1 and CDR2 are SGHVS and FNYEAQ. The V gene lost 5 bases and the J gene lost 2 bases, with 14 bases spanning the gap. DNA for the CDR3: TGTGCCAGCAGCCCACGGACAGTCACCACAGATACGCAGTATTTT. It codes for CASSPRTVTTDTQYF.

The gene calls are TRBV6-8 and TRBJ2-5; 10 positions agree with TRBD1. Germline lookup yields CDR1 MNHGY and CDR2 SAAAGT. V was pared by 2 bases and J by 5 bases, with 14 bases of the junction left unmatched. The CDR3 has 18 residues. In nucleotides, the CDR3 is TGTGCCAGCAGTTACGAGAGGGAGGGGGACAGGGGTTGCGAGACCCAGTACTTC. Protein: CASSYEREGDRGCETQYF.

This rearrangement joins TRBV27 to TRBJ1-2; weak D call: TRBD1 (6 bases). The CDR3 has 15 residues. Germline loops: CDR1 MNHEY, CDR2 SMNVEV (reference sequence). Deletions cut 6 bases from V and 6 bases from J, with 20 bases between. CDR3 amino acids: CASRSPHLGANGYTF. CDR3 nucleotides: TGTGCCAGCAGATCACCTCATTTGGGGGCAAATGGCTACACCTTC.

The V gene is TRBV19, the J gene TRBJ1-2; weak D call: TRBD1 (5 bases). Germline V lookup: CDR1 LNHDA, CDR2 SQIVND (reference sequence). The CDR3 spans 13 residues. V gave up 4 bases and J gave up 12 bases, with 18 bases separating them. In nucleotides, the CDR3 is TGTGCCAGTAGTAACCCCGGGGCACCAGGTGACACCTTC. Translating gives CASSNPGAPGDTF.

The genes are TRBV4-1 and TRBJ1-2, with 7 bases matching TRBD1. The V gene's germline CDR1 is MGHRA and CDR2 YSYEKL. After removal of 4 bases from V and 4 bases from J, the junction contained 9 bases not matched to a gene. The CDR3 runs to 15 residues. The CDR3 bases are TGCGCCAGCAGCCGCGAGTGGACAGGCGTCTATGGCTACACCTTC. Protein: CASSREWTGVYGYTF.

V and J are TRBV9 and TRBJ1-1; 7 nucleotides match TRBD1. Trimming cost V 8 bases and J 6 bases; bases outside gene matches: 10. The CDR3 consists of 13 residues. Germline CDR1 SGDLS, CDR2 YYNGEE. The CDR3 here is CASGTEERAEAFF. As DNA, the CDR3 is TGTGCCAGTGGGACAGAAGAACGGGCTGAAGCTTTCTTT.

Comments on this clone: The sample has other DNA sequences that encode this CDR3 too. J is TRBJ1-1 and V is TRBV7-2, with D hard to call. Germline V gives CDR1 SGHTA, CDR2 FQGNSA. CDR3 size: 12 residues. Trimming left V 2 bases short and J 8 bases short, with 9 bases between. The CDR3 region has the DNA TGTGCCAGCAGCTTATTGGGCAGAGAAGCTTTCTTT. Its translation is CASSLLGREAFF.

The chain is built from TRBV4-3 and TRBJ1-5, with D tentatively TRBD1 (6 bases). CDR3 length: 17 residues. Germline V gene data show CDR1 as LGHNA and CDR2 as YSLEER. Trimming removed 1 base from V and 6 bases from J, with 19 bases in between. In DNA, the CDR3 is TGCGCCAGCAGCCAAGGGGTCGGGGGGCCGTGGGGTCAGCCCCAGCATTTT. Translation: CASSQGVGGPWGQPQHF.

As DNA, the CDR3 is TGTGCCAGCAGCGCCGGGCCATCCTATTACAATGAGCAGTTCTTC. Translating gives CASSAGPSYYNEQFF. The chain uses TRBV7-2 and TRBJ2-1; the D is unclear. Germline-derived CDR1 and CDR2 are SGHTA and FQGNSA. This CDR3 region has 15 residues. The germline V and J ends were trimmed by 5 bases and 4 bases, with 15 bases remaining between them. The full variable domain, its missing parts supplied by reference TRBV7-2 and TRBJ2-1, is GAGVSQSPSNKVTEKGKDVELRCDPISGHTALYWYRQSLGQGLEFLIYFQGNSAPDKSGLPSDRFSAERTGGSVSTLTIQRTQQEDSAVYLCASSAGPSYYNEQFFGPGTRLTVL.

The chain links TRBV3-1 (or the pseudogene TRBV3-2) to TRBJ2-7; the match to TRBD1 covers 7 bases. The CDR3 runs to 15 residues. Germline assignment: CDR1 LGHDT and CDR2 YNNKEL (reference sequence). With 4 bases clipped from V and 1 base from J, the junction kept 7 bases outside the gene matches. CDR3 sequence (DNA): TGTGCCAGCAGCCTTTACAGGGGTCCGTCCTACGAGCAGTACTTC. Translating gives CASSLYRGPSYEQYF.

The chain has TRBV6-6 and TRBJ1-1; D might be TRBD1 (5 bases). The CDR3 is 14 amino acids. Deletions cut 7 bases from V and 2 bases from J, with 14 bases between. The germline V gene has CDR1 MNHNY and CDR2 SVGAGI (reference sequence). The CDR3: CASKPIDRNTEAFF. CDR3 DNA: TGTGCCAGCAAACCAATCGACAGAAACACTGAAGCTTTCTTT.

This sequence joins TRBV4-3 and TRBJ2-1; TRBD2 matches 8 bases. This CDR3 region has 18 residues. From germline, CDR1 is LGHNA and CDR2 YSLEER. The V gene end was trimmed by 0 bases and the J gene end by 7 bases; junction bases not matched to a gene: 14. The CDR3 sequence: CASSQEPPLSAGGNEQFF. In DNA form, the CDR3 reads TGCGCCAGCAGCCAAGAGCCCCCCTTATCGGCGGGAGGAAATGAGCAGTTCTTC.

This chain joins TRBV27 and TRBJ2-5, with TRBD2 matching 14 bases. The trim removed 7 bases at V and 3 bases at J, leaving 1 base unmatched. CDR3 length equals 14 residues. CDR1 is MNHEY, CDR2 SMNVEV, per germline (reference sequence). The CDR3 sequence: CASKGLAGEETQYF. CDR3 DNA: TGTGCCAGCAAGGGACTAGCGGGAGAAGAGACCCAGTACTTC.

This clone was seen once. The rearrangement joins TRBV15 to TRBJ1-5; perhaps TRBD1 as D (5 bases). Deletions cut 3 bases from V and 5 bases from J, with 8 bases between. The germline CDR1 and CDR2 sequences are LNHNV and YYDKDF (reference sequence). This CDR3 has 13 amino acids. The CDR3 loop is CATSRDIYQPQHF. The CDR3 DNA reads TGTGCCACCAGCAGGGACATCTATCAGCCCCAGCATTTT.

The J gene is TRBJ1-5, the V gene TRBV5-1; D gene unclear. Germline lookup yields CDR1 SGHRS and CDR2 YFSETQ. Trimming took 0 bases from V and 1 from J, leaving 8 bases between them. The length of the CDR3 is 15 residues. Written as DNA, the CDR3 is TGCGCCAGCAGCTTGGCCGTAGGGAGCAATCAGCCCCAGCATTTT. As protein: CASSLAVGSNQPQHF.